This TCR beta chain was identified in a study of shared clonotypes between healthy human individuals. The study, taken as a whole, reports: In a few donors, approximately 5% of naive CD4 clonotypes appeared in common.

The germline V gene encodes CDR1 SGDLS and CDR2 YYNGEE. There are 14 residues in the CDR3. Trimming took 2 bases from V and 3 from J, leaving 11 bases between them. A deep-level run was used for the assay. Produced via immunoSEQ multiplex PCR; TCRdb's table is partial and in-frame only. The sample contains around 1.9 million clones, roughly 91% of which appear only once. About this clone itself: Its antigen is unidentified.

In the naive CD8 group, cells lacked CD45RO and were positively selected for CCR7, so terminally differentiated effector memory CD45RA+ cells were left out. All donors qualified as healthy HIV-negative adults and had experienced no recent acute infections or vaccinations. This clonotype was sampled from a man aged 18 to 30 in good health. Some clones in this sample may be carry-over from other donors' samples. Sample: naive CD8+ T cells from PBMCs. V and J are TRBV9 and TRBJ1-1; unclear D gene. The DNA of the CDR3 is TGTGCCAGCAGCGTTGGTAAACTGGACACTGAAGCTTTCTTT. This encodes CASSVGKLDTEAFF.